Each of the 29 T cell receptor beta chains below was sequenced from the same sample in a study of PD-L1 blockade in urothelial cancer. Profiling relied on immunoSEQ multiplex PCR, and the TCRdb table lists in-frame clones only, not all of them. Among approximately 100,000 clones listed, over 80% were seen once. The sample in question was PBMCs, obtained around atezolizumab (anti-PD-L1) treatment. Receptors originate from an elderly woman with urothelial cancer.

This clone appeared a single time. V is TRBV5-1 and J is TRBJ1-1; D is unresolved. This CDR3 is built from 17 residues. The germline V gene encodes CDR1 SGHRS and CDR2 YFSETQ. V gave up 0 bases and J gave up 1 base, with 16 bases separating them. CDR3 loop: CASSLGYGSSGNTEAFF. Here the CDR3 DNA reads TGCGCCAGCAGCTTGGGGTACGGGTCTTCCGGGAACACTGAAGCTTTCTTT.

The chain joins TRBV6-1 to TRBJ2-2, with D perhaps matching TRBD2 (6 bases). Germline CDR1 is MNHNS and CDR2 is SASEGT. Trimming left V 8 bases short and J 1 base short, with 14 bases between. The CDR3 is 15 residues long. In DNA form, the CDR3 reads TGTGCCAGCCACGAGGGAGCGGGGAACACCGGGGAGCTGTTTTTT. It yields the protein CASHEGAGNTGELFF.

The chain has TRBV7-3 and TRBJ2-1; D unresolved. The CDR3 spans 16 residues. Germline CDR1 SGHTA, CDR2 FQGTGA. V lost 5 bases and J 0 bases, leaving 14 bases between the germline ends. CDR3 residues: CASSDKSPSSYNEQFF. The CDR3 region has the DNA TGTGCCAGCAGCGATAAGTCCCCGAGCTCCTACAATGAGCAGTTCTTC.

As concerns this clone: At the DNA level, this CDR3 is encoded by other sequences in the same sample as well. The CDR3 loop reads CASSLGTGLYGYTF. The CDR3 region has the DNA TGTGCCAGCAGTTTGGGGACAGGGCTCTATGGCTACACCTTC. The chain carries TRBV28 and TRBJ1-2; 9 bases are shared with TRBD1. Looked up from germline, CDR1 is MDHEN and CDR2 is SYDVKM. CDR3 length: 14 amino acids. V was clipped by 3 bases and J by 4 bases; unmatched bases: 3.

The chain carries TRBV5-1 and TRBJ2-7, with 7 bases identical to TRBD1. Looked up from germline, CDR1 is SGHRS and CDR2 is YFSETQ. The trim removed 4 bases at V and 3 bases at J, leaving 10 bases unmatched. There are 15 residues in the CDR3. The CDR3 nucleotides read TGCGCCAGCAGCCTTCGGACAGGATCGATCTACGAGCAGTACTTC. Translation: CASSLRTGSIYEQYF.

The chain is built from TRBV5-1 and TRBJ2-6; D might be TRBD1 (5 bases). The CDR3 loop spans 15 amino acids. Between the trimmed V and J ends, which lost 0 bases and 2 bases, there was a span of 6 bases. In germline, CDR1 is SGHRS, CDR2 YFSETQ. Written as DNA, the CDR3 is TGCGCCAGCAGCTTGGGGGGCGCTGGGGCCAACGTCCTGACTTTC. Its translation is CASSLGGAGANVLTF. The complete variable domain, with remaining parts taken from reference TRBV5-1 and TRBJ2-6, reads KAGVTQTPRYLIKTRGQQVTLSCSPISGHRSVSWYQQTPGQGLQFLFEYFSETQRNKGNFPGRFSGRQFSNSRSEMNVSTLELGDSALYLCASSLGGAGANVLTFGAGSRLTVL.

This clone was seen just once. The V gene is TRBV9, the J gene TRBJ2-2; tentative D call: TRBD1 (6 bases). Germline V gives CDR1 SGDLS, CDR2 YYNGEE. Trimming pared 0 bases from V and 5 bases from J, leaving 8 bases between. This CDR3 is 14 amino acids long. CDR3 protein: CASSVVRGTGELFF. CDR3 sequence (DNA): TGTGCCAGCAGCGTAGTGAGGGGGACCGGGGAGCTGTTTTTT.

The genes are TRBV28 and TRBJ2-7; D gene uncertain. Germline V gives CDR1 MDHEN, CDR2 SYDVKM. The CDR3 totals 9 residues. V was shortened by 8 bases and J by 4 bases, with 3 bases between the two germline ends. This CDR3 is CASLYEQYF. DNA of the CDR3: TGTGCCAGCCTGTACGAGCAGTACTTC. Looking up the rest from reference TRBV28 and TRBJ2-7 gives the full variable domain: DVKVTQSSRYLVKRTGEKVFLECVQDMDHENMFWYRQDPGLGLRLIYFSYDVKMKEKGDIPEGYSVSREKKERFSLILESASTNQTSMYLCASLYEQYFGPGTRLTVT.

The gene calls are TRBV4-1 and TRBJ2-3; tentatively, D is TRBD1 (5 bases). Germline V gene lookup returns CDR1 MGHRA and CDR2 YSYEKL. V lost 2 bases and J lost 7, with 13 bases in between. This CDR3 has 14 residues. CDR3: CASSQSQDIYTQYF. The DNA of the CDR3 is TGCGCCAGCAGCCAAAGTCAGGACATTTATACGCAGTATTTT.

The chain uses TRBV5-1 and TRBJ1-4; 7 nucleotides align to TRBD1. CDR1 is SGHRS and CDR2 is YFSETQ in the germline V gene. The CDR3 contains 16 residues. Unmatched junction bases numbered 9, after V lost 4 bases and J lost 3 bases. The CDR3 is CASSPSWGQPNEKLFF. CDR3 DNA sequence: TGCGCCAGCAGCCCCTCTTGGGGACAGCCTAATGAAAAACTGTTTTTT.

The chain is built from TRBV27 and TRBJ1-4, with a possible D match to TRBD1 (6 bases). V was clipped by 3 bases and J by 4 bases, with 9 bases between them. This CDR3 spans 14 amino acids. The germline CDR1 and CDR2 sequences are MNHEY and SMNVEV (reference sequence). The CDR3, as DNA: TGTGCCAGCAGTTTTCAGGGGAGTAATGAAAAACTGTTTTTT. It is translated as CASSFQGSNEKLFF.

For the CDR3, the DNA is TGTGCCAGCAGCCAAGGGGCGGGAGTGAACACCGGGGAGCTGTTTTTT. Translation gives CASSQGAGVNTGELFF. The chain uses TRBV4-2 and TRBJ2-2, with 7 bases matching TRBD2. The trim removed 1 base at V and 1 base at J, leaving 3 bases unmatched. The germline gives CDR1 LGHNA, CDR2 YNFKEQ. The CDR3 covers 16 residues.

This clone was picked up one time. This rearrangement joins TRBV10-2 to TRBJ2-2; 7 nucleotides line up with TRBD1. The germline V gene has CDR1 WSHSY and CDR2 SAAADI. After removal of 5 bases from V and 7 bases from J, the junction contained 7 bases not matched to a gene. The CDR3 has 14 amino acids. CDR3 sequence: CASSYGTAGGELFF. In DNA, the CDR3 is TGCGCCAGCAGTTACGGGACAGCCGGCGGGGAGCTGTTTTTT.

This chain uses TRBV30 with TRBJ2-7, with 8 bases aligning to TRBD2. The CDR3 is 14 residues long. CDR1 GTSNPN and CDR2 SVGIG come from the germline V gene (reference sequence). The J segment lost 1 base and the V segment lost 4 bases, leaving 6 bases of the junction unmatched. The DNA for the CDR3 is TGTGCCTGGAATCGTCTAGCGGGTTCCTACGAGCAGTACTTC. This gives the protein CAWNRLAGSYEQYF.

The chain has TRBV5-1 and TRBJ1-2, with D possibly matching TRBD1 (6 bases). The CDR3 runs 13 residues. From germline, CDR1 is SGHRS and CDR2 YFSETQ. V lost 0 bases and J 8 bases, leaving 11 bases between the germline ends. Here the CDR3 reads CASSLERGNGYTF. CDR3 in DNA: TGCGCCAGCAGCTTGGAGAGGGGGAACGGCTACACCTTC.

This clone was recorded only once. V gene TRBV19 combines with J gene TRBJ2-1, with 7 bases lining up with TRBD2. V trimming: 4 bases; J trimming: 5 bases; junction bases outside the gene matches: 5. The CDR3 consists of 14 residues. The germline gives CDR1 LNHDA, CDR2 SQIVND (reference sequence). In DNA, the CDR3 is TGTGCCAGTAGTACCCGGGACTACGACAATGAGCAGTTCTTC. Translating gives CASSTRDYDNEQFF.

The J gene is TRBJ1-5, the V gene TRBV30, with no clear D. Germline CDR1 is GTSNPN and CDR2 is SVGIG (reference sequence). The CDR3 contains 14 residues. Deletions cut 3 bases from V and 5 bases from J, with 14 bases between. The CDR3 loop reads CAWSGEGLDQPQHF. The CDR3, as DNA: TGTGCCTGGAGCGGGGAAGGGCTTGATCAGCCCCAGCATTTT. The entire variable domain, with the rest obtained from reference TRBV30 and TRBJ1-5, is as follows: SQTIHQWPATLVQPVGSPLSLECTVEGTSNPNLYWYRQAAGRGLQLLFYSVGIGQISSEVPQNLSASRPQDRQFILSSKKLLLSDSGFYLCAWSGEGLDQPQHFGDGTRLSIL.

The chain couples TRBV6-5 to TRBJ2-5, with TRBD2 as a possible D gene (6 bases). Germline CDR1 and CDR2: MNHEY and SVGAGI. The germline V and J ends were trimmed by 8 bases and 7 bases, with 17 bases remaining between them. CDR3 length equals 13 residues. Written as DNA, the CDR3 is TGTGCCAGCCTGGAAAATCGGAGGGGGACCCAGTACTTC. This encodes CASLENRRGTQYF.

The gene calls are TRBV28 and TRBJ1-2; D possibly corresponds to TRBD1 (5 bases). The CDR3 length is 13 residues. V was pared by 5 bases and J by 6 bases, with 13 bases between. The V gene's germline CDR1 is MDHEN and CDR2 SYDVKM. The CDR3 here is CASSRGGDHGYTF. The CDR3 region has the DNA TGTGCCAGCAGTCGCGGGGGAGACCATGGCTACACCTTC.

The chain links TRBV5-1 to TRBJ2-1; 7 positions agree with TRBD2. The CDR3 covers 15 residues. Losses at the gene ends were 4 bases for V and 0 bases for J; bases not matched to a gene: 4. The germline gives CDR1 SGHRS, CDR2 YFSETQ. CDR3 sequence reads: CASSRAGSSYNEQFF. CDR3 bases: TGCGCCAGCAGCCGAGCGGGAAGCTCCTACAATGAGCAGTTCTTC.

This chain joins TRBV29-1 and TRBJ1-1, with D perhaps TRBD1 (6 bases). V dropped 6 bases and J dropped 4 bases, with 15 bases sitting between them. CDR1 and CDR2 (germline): SQVTM, ANQGSEA. This CDR3 contains 13 residues. CDR3 sequence reads: CSVNLMGATEAFF. The CDR3 DNA reads TGCAGCGTCAACCTGATGGGGGCCACTGAAGCTTTCTTT.

This clone was seen only once. The chain employs TRBV15 and TRBJ1-2, with TRBD1 matching over 8 bases. The germline gives CDR1 LNHNV, CDR2 YYDKDF (reference sequence). J gave up 8 bases and V 3 bases, and 11 bases lay outside the gene matches. CDR3 length: 15 amino acids. CDR3 protein: CATSSLGQEEAGYTF. The DNA of the CDR3 is TGTGCCACCAGCAGCCTGGGACAGGAAGAGGCAGGCTACACCTTC. Combining the CDR3 with reference TRBV15 and TRBJ1-2 gives the whole variable domain DAMVIQNPRYQVTQFGKPVTLSCSQTLNHNVMYWYQQKSSQAPKLLFHYYDKDFNNEADTPDNFQSRRPNTSFCFLDIRSPGLGDTAMYLCATSSLGQEEAGYTFGSGTRLTVV.

This clone was detected only a few times. V gene TRBV4-1 combines with J gene TRBJ2-2; a weak D match, TRBD2 (5 bases). CDR1 is MGHRA, CDR2 YSYEKL, per germline. Trimming pared 0 bases from V and 6 bases from J, leaving 11 bases between. This CDR3 is built from 15 residues. This CDR3 is CASSQEWTLPGELFF. CDR3 coding DNA: TGCGCCAGCAGCCAAGAATGGACTCTCCCCGGGGAGCTGTTTTTT.

V usage is TRBV4-1 and J usage is TRBJ1-5; D is unclear. The CDR3 runs 15 residues. Trimming stripped 0 bases from V and 9 bases from J, with 15 bases between. Germline loops: CDR1 MGHRA, CDR2 YSYEKL. In DNA form, the CDR3 reads TGCGCCAGCAGCCAAGATGGGCCTCCAGTTCTGCCCCAGCATTTT. Translated: CASSQDGPPVLPQHF.

This clone was recorded only once. The CDR3 loop reads CASSSGTGFEAFF. The CDR3 nucleotides are TGTGCCAGCAGCTCCGGGACAGGTTTCGAAGCTTTCTTT. The gene calls are TRBV5-6 and TRBJ1-1; 8 positions match TRBD1. J lost 8 bases, V lost 3 bases, and 6 bases had no gene match. The germline gives CDR1 SGHDT, CDR2 YYEEEE. The CDR3 loop spans 13 amino acids.

This clone was observed once. The chain employs TRBV10-3 and TRBJ1-1; D is unresolved. CDR1 ENHRY and CDR2 SYGVKD come from the germline V gene. The CDR3 is made up of 15 amino acids. The V and J ends lost 3 bases and 1 base respectively, with 12 bases between them. The CDR3 bases are TGTGCCATCAGTGAAGCTTTAGCAAAGAACACTGAAGCTTTCTTT. This sequence encodes CAISEALAKNTEAFF.

The V gene is TRBV28, the J gene TRBJ2-1, with D possibly TRBD1 on 7 matching bases. The CDR3 has 15 amino acids. The germline V gene encodes CDR1 MDHEN and CDR2 SYDVKM. V was trimmed by 3 bases and J by 2 bases, leaving 11 bases between them. Written as DNA, the CDR3 is TGTGCCAGCAGTTTGCGGGACAGCGCCTACAATGAGCAGTTCTTC. Translated: CASSLRDSAYNEQFF.

The J gene is TRBJ2-1, the V gene TRBV29-1; 7 bases are shared with TRBD2. The germline gives CDR1 SQVTM, CDR2 ANQGSEA. The CDR3 sequence is 13 residues long. Trimming took 7 bases from V and 7 from J; bases not matched to a gene: 10. CDR3 nucleotides: TGCAGCGGCGGGACTACCCCTGGGAATGAGCAGTTCTTC. This sequence encodes CSGGTTPGNEQFF.

CDR3 sequence reads: CASSYLAGEGDTF. DNA of the CDR3: TGTGCCAGCAGTTATCTGGCGGGGGAGGGGGACACCTTC. The chain employs TRBV28 and TRBJ1-2, with a possible D match to TRBD1 (6 bases). Germline V gene data show CDR1 as MDHEN and CDR2 as SYDVKM. V lost 4 bases and J 12 bases, leaving 18 bases between the germline ends. The CDR3 is 13 residues long.